The rows below give T cell receptor beta chains drawn from one sample of a study of cytomegalovirus exposure and HLA in healthy donors. The data were produced by immunoSEQ multiplex PCR, yet TCRdb's version contains in-frame clones alone and is incomplete. The sample records about 70,000 clones, approximately 95% being singletons. The sequencing input was PBMCs. The receptors were gathered from a man between 18 and 35 years old in good health and CMV-seropositive. CDR3s include the opening cysteine and the closing phenylalanine or tryptophan. Fields, in order: J gene, clone size, D gene, CDR3 length, V gene, CDR3 protein, CDR3 DNA. A D gene is named only where the DNA matches it firmly. Clone size is stated in some rows and not others, as once, few, many or a class when expanded.

J: TRBJ2-5; size: NA; D: TRBD2; length: 15; V: TRBV9; CDR3: CASSISPAGEETQYF; DNA: TGTGCCAGCAGCATAAGTCCAGCGGGAGAAGAGACCCAGTACTTC
J: TRBJ1-5; size: NA; D: TRBD1; length: 16; V: TRBV19; CDR3: CASSMGPGGSNQPQHF; DNA: TGTGCCAGTAGTATGGGGCCAGGGGGAAGCAATCAGCCCCAGCATTTT
J: TRBJ2-1; size: NA; D: NA; length: 18; V: TRBV27; CDR3: CASSLVAGRKPSYNEQFF; DNA: TGTGCCAGCAGTTTAGTGGCGGGACGAAAACCCTCCTACAATGAGCAGTTCTTC
J: TRBJ2-5; size: NA; D: TRBD1; length: 15; V: TRBV5-1; CDR3: CASSLGSGQGETQYF; DNA: TGCGCCAGCAGCTTGGGGTCGGGACAGGGAGAGACCCAGTACTTC
J: TRBJ1-2; size: NA; D: NA; length: 15; V: TRBV28; CDR3: CASSSRRGGGYGYTF; DNA: TGTGCCAGCAGTTCACGAAGGGGTGGCGGCTATGGCTACACCTTC
J: TRBJ2-1; size: NA; D: TRBD2; length: 16; V: TRBV28; CDR3: CASSSLAGGAYNEQFF; DNA: TGTGCCAGCAGTTCCTTAGCGGGAGGCGCCTACAATGAGCAGTTCTTC
J: TRBJ2-7; size: NA; D: NA; length: 14; V: TRBV6-6; CDR3: CASSGRDSPYEQYF; DNA: TGTGCCAGCAGTGGCCGGGACTCCCCCTACGAGCAGTACTTC
J: TRBJ2-2; size: NA; D: TRBD1; length: 15; V: TRBV5-1; CDR3: CASSLQGAGTGELFF; DNA: TGCGCCAGCAGCTTGCAGGGGGCAGGCACCGGGGAGCTGTTTTTT
J: TRBJ2-1; size: NA; D: TRBD2; length: 16; V: TRBV10-3; CDR3: CAITRRGTSGYNEQFF; DNA: TGTGCCATCACCCGGAGGGGGACTAGCGGCTACAATGAGCAGTTCTTC
J: TRBJ1-4; size: NA; D: NA; length: 14; V: TRBV27; CDR3: CASSLSAANEKLFF; DNA: TGTGCCAGCAGTTTAAGTGCGGCTAATGAAAAACTGTTTTTT
J: TRBJ1-3; size: NA; D: TRBD1; length: 14; V: TRBV30; CDR3: CAWRNRGPGNTIYF; DNA: TGTGCCTGGAGAAACAGGGGACCCGGAAACACCATATATTTT
J: TRBJ2-3; size: NA; D: NA; length: 14; V: TRBV29-1; CDR3: CSVPDLGGTDTQYF; DNA: TGCAGCGTGCCGGATCTAGGGGGCACAGATACGCAGTATTTT
J: TRBJ2-1; size: NA; D: TRBD1; length: 15; V: TRBV2; CDR3: CASTQDRGEYNEQFF; DNA: TGTGCCAGCACCCAGGACAGGGGCGAGTACAATGAGCAGTTCTTC
J: TRBJ1-3; size: NA; D: NA; length: 16; V: TRBV18; CDR3: CASSPDRSTPPNTIYF; DNA: TGTGCCAGCTCACCCGATAGATCCACCCCGCCAAACACCATATATTTT
J: TRBJ2-7; size: NA; D: NA; length: 14; V: TRBV9; CDR3: CASSLDDSPYEQYF; DNA: TGTGCCAGCAGCCTAGACGATAGCCCCTACGAGCAGTACTTC
J: TRBJ2-3; size: once; D: TRBD2; length: 15; V: TRBV5-4; CDR3: CASRAWASGTDTQYF; DNA: TGTGCCAGCAGGGCTTGGGCTAGCGGGACAGATACGCAGTATTTT
J: TRBJ2-3; size: NA; D: TRBD2; length: 15; V: TRBV7-3; CDR3: CASSLAGGITDTQYF; DNA: TGTGCCAGCAGCTTAGCGGGGGGCATCACAGATACGCAGTATTTT
J: TRBJ2-5; size: NA; D: TRBD1; length: 14; V: TRBV5-1; CDR3: CASSFTGVRETQYF; DNA: TGCGCCAGCAGCTTCACAGGGGTTCGGGAGACCCAGTACTTC
J: TRBJ2-7; size: NA; D: TRBD1; length: 12; V: TRBV2; CDR3: CASAYTGDSQYF; DNA: TGTGCCAGCGCTTATACAGGGGACAGTCAGTACTTC
J: TRBJ1-4; size: NA; D: TRBD1; length: 16; V: TRBV28; CDR3: CASSSTGGATNEKLFF; DNA: TGTGCCAGCAGTTCAACAGGGGGAGCAACTAATGAAAAACTGTTTTTT
J: TRBJ1-2; size: once; D: TRBD1; length: 16; V: TRBV5-1; CDR3: CASSLEVAGQTYGYTF; DNA: TGCGCCAGCAGCCTGGAAGTGGCGGGACAGACCTATGGCTACACCTTC
J: TRBJ2-3; size: NA; D: NA; length: 13; V: TRBV7-3; CDR3: CASSSGLWDTQYF; DNA: TGTGCCAGCAGCTCCGGACTTTGGGATACGCAGTATTTT
J: TRBJ2-7; size: NA; D: NA; length: 13; V: TRBV28; CDR3: CASSPTPTYEQYF; DNA: TGTGCCAGCAGCCCGACACCCACCTACGAGCAGTACTTC
J: TRBJ2-2; size: NA; D: TRBD1; length: 15; V: TRBV14; CDR3: CASSPGTGRTGELFF; DNA: TGTGCCAGCAGCCCTGGGACAGGGCGTACCGGGGAGCTGTTTTTT
J: TRBJ2-3; size: NA; D: TRBD2; length: 14; V: TRBV6-5; CDR3: CASNGAGATDTQYF; DNA: TGTGCCAGCAACGGTGCGGGAGCCACAGATACGCAGTATTTT
J: TRBJ2-7; size: NA; D: TRBD2; length: 17; V: TRBV18; CDR3: CASSPRKGREGSYEQYF; DNA: TGTGCCAGCTCACCACGGAAGGGCAGGGAGGGGTCCTACGAGCAGTACTTC
J: TRBJ2-3; size: NA; D: TRBD2; length: 14; V: TRBV11-2; CDR3: CASTRLAVRDTQYF; DNA: TGTGCCAGCACCCGACTAGCAGTCAGGGATACGCAGTATTTT
J: TRBJ1-2; size: once; D: NA; length: 17; V: TRBV21-1; CDR3: CASSLDRGIPWNYGYTF; DNA: TGTGCCAGCAGCTTGGACAGGGGGATACCGTGGAACTATGGCTACACCTTC
J: TRBJ2-1; size: NA; D: TRBD2; length: 16; V: TRBV4-1; CDR3: CASSQVPGLLYNEQFF; DNA: TGCGCCAGCAGCCAGGTTCCGGGACTACTCTACAATGAGCAGTTCTTC
J: TRBJ1-2; size: NA; D: NA; length: 13; V: TRBV6-1; CDR3: CASDARKGYGYTF; DNA: TGTGCCAGCGACGCGAGGAAAGGCTATGGCTACACCTTC
J: TRBJ1-2; size: once; D: NA; length: 15; V: TRBV7-2; CDR3: CASSFGQTFNYGYTF; DNA: TGTGCCAGCAGCTTTGGACAGACGTTCAACTATGGCTACACCTTC
J: TRBJ2-1; size: NA; D: NA; length: 15; V: TRBV5-6; CDR3: CASSSLLTAYNEQFF; DNA: TGTGCCAGCAGCTCGCTATTGACAGCTTACAATGAGCAGTTCTTC
J: TRBJ2-5; size: NA; D: TRBD2; length: 14; V: TRBV27; CDR3: CASSDPGGRETQYF; DNA: TGTGCCAGCAGTGACCCGGGAGGACGAGAGACCCAGTACTTC
J: TRBJ2-1; size: once; D: NA; length: 16; V: TRBV28; CDR3: CASSPWSGVDYNEQFF; DNA: TGTGCCAGCAGTCCCTGGAGCGGAGTAGATTACAATGAGCAGTTCTTC
J: TRBJ1-1; size: NA; D: TRBD1; length: 16; V: TRBV7-9; CDR3: CASSLALGGTYTEAFF; DNA: TGTGCCAGCAGCTTAGCGCTAGGGGGCACGTACACTGAAGCTTTCTTT
J: TRBJ2-3; size: once; D: TRBD2; length: 16; V: TRBV27; CDR3: CASSFLAGAAADTQYF; DNA: TGTGCCAGCAGTTTCTTAGCGGGAGCGGCGGCAGATACGCAGTATTTT
J: TRBJ2-4; size: NA; D: TRBD1; length: 16; V: TRBV9; CDR3: CASSAGTGLGENIQYF; DNA: TGTGCCAGCAGCGCCGGGACAGGGTTAGGCGAAAACATTCAGTACTTC
J: TRBJ2-4; size: NA; D: NA; length: 15; V: TRBV6-6; CDR3: CASSLSGLAKNIQYF; DNA: TGTGCCAGCAGCCTCTCAGGGTTAGCCAAAAACATTCAGTACTTC
J: TRBJ1-2; size: NA; D: TRBD1; length: 15; V: TRBV9; CDR3: CASSLQSQGSYGYTF; DNA: TGTGCCAGCAGCTTGCAATCACAGGGGAGCTATGGCTACACCTTC
J: TRBJ2-1; size: NA; D: TRBD2; length: 17; V: TRBV6-4; CDR3: CASRNLFSGSSYNEQFF; DNA: TGTGCCAGCAGGAATCTATTTAGCGGGAGCTCCTACAATGAGCAGTTCTTC
J: TRBJ2-7; size: NA; D: NA; length: 12; V: TRBV11-3; CDR3: CASSLAQYEQYF; DNA: TGTGCCAGCAGCTTAGCTCAGTACGAGCAGTACTTC
J: TRBJ2-1; size: NA; D: TRBD2; length: 14; V: TRBV5-4; CDR3: CASSSGGAYNEQFF; DNA: TGTGCCAGCAGCTCGGGGGGAGCCTACAATGAGCAGTTCTTC
J: TRBJ2-1; size: NA; D: NA; length: 15; V: TRBV2; CDR3: CASSAGRASVNEQFF; DNA: TGTGCCAGCAGCGCAGGTCGGGCTAGCGTAAATGAGCAGTTCTTC
J: TRBJ1-3; size: NA; D: NA; length: 17; V: TRBV5-1; CDR3: CASSLKDTGHSGNTIYF; DNA: TGCGCCAGCAGCTTAAAAGATACAGGGCACTCTGGAAACACCATATATTTT
J: TRBJ2-7; size: NA; D: TRBD1; length: 13; V: TRBV10-2; CDR3: CASNRDRGYEQYF; DNA: TGCGCAAGCAACCGGGACAGGGGGTACGAGCAGTACTTC
J: TRBJ1-4; size: NA; D: TRBD1; length: 16; V: TRBV28; CDR3: CASSLNTGTGDKKLFF; DNA: TGTGCCAGCAGTCTCAATACCGGGACAGGAGACAAAAAACTGTTTTTT
J: TRBJ2-1; size: NA; D: NA; length: 15; V: TRBV6-1; CDR3: CASNPFHQRSNEQFF; DNA: TGTGCCAGCAACCCCTTTCACCAGAGGAGCAATGAGCAGTTCTTC